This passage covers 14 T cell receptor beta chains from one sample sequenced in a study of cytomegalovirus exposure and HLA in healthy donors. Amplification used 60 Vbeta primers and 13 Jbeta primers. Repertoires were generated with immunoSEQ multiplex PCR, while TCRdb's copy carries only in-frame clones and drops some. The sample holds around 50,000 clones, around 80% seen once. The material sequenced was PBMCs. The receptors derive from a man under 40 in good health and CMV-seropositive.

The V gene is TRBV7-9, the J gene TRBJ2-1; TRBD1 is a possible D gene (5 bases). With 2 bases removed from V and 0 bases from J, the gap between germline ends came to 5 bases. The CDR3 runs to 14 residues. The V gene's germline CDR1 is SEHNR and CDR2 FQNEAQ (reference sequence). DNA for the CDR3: TGTGCCAGCAGCTTAAGGGGCTCCTACAATGAGCAGTTCTTC. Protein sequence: CASSLRGSYNEQFF.

The CDR3 sequence: CASSPRRGDRVDYGYTF. As DNA, the CDR3 is TGCGCCAGCAGCCCAAGGAGGGGAGACAGGGTGGACTATGGCTACACCTTC. The chain employs TRBV4-1 and TRBJ1-2; TRBD1 matches 7 bases. With 4 bases clipped from V and 3 bases from J, the junction kept 14 bases outside the gene matches. Germline loops: CDR1 MGHRA, CDR2 YSYEKL. The CDR3 has 17 amino acids.

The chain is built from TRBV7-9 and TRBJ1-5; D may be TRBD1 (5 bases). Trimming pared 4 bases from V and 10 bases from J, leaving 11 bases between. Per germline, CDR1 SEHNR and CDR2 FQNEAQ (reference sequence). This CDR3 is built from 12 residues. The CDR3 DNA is TGTGCCAGCAGCTCCCCAGGGCGACCCCAGCATTTT. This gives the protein CASSSPGRPQHF.

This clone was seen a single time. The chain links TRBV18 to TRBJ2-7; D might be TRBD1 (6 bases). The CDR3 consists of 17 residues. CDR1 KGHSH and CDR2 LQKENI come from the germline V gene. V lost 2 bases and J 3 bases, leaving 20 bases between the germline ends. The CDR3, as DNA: TGTGCCAGCTCACCAAAAGACTCGGGACATGGCTACTACGAGCAGTACTTC. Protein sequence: CASSPKDSGHGYYEQYF.

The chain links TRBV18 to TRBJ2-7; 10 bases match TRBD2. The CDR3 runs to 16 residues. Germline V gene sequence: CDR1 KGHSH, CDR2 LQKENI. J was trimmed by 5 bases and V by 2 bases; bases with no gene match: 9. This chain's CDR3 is CASSPVFSGGADEQYF. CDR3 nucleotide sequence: TGTGCCAGCTCACCAGTATTCAGCGGGGGGGCCGACGAGCAGTACTTC.

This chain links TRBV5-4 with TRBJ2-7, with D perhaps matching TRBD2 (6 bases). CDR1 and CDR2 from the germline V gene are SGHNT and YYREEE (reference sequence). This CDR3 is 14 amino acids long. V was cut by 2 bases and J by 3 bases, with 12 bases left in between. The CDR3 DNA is TGTGCCAGCAGCTTCGGGACTGGAGGCTACGAGCAGTACTTC. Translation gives CASSFGTGGYEQYF.

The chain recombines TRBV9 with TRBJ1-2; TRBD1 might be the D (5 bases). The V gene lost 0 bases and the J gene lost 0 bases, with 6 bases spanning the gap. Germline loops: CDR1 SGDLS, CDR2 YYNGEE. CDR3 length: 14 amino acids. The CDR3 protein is CASSVVGANYGYTF. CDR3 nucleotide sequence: TGTGCCAGCAGCGTAGTAGGGGCTAACTATGGCTACACCTTC.

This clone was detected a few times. Written as DNA, the CDR3 is TGTGCCGTCACGTTAGGAGGATCTGAAGCTTTCTTT. It translates to CAVTLGGSEAFF. V and J are TRBV19 and TRBJ1-1; the D is unclear. The CDR3 totals 12 residues. In germline, CDR1 is LNHDA, CDR2 SQIVND (reference sequence). V lost 11 bases to trimming and J lost 6 bases, with 16 bases between them.

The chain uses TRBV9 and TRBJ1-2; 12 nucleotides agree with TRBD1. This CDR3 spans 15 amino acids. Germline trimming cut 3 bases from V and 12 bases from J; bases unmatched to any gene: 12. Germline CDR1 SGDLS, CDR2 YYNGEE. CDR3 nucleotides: TGTGCCAGCAGCGCCGGGACAGGGGGCCCCTTTATTCACACCTTC. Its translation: CASSAGTGGPFIHTF. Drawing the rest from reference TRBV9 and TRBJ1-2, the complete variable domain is DSGVTQTPKHLITATGQRVTLRCSPRSGDLSVYWYQQSLDQGLQFLIQYYNGEERAKGNILERFSAQQFPDLHSELNLSSLELGDSALYFCASSAGTGGPFIHTFGSGTRLTVV.

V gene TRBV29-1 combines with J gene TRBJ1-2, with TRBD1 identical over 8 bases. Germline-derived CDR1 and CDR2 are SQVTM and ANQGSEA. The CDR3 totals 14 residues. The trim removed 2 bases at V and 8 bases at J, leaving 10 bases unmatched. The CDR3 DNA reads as TGCAGCGTTGAATCGACAGGGGCATTTAGGGGCTACACCTTC. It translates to CSVESTGAFRGYTF.

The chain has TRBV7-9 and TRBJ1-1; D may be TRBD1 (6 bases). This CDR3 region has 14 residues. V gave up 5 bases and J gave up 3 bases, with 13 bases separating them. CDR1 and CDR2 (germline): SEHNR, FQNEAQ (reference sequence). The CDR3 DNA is TGTGCCAGCAGCCCCTGGACAGTGGACACTGAAGCTTTCTTT. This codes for CASSPWTVDTEAFF.

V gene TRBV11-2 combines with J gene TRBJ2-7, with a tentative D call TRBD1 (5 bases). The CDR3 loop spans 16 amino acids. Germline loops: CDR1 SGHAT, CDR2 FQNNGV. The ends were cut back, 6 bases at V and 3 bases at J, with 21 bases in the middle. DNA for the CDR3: TGTGCCAGCAGGCCGACCGCAGGGTTATTATACTACGAGCAGTACTTC. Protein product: CASRPTAGLLYYEQYF.

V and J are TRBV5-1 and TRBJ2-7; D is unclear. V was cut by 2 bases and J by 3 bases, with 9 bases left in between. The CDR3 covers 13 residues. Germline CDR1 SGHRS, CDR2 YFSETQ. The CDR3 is CASSFRLNYEQYF. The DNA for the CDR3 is TGCGCCAGCAGCTTCCGACTTAACTACGAGCAGTACTTC.

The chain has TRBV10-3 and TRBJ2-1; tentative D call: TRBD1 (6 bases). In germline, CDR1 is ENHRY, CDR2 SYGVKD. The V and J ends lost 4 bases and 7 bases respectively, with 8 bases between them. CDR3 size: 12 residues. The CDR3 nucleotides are TGTGCCATCAGTGTGGACAGTAATGAGCAGTTCTTC. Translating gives CAISVDSNEQFF.